The T cell receptor beta chain described here comes from a study of vaccination and CD4 T cells after COVID-19. The wider study: Post-COVID draws followed diagnosis by a median around 100 days (range 35 to 161). Study-wide findings and caveats: Data came from relatively few convalescent patients and lacked early post-infection timepoints.

The assay that was used to sequence DNA from cultured CD4+ T cells was the Oncomine TCR Beta short-read assay. TCRdb re-called the PCR reads with MiXCR, one entry per CDR3 protein. The table shows around 13,000 distinct CDR3 sequences, with 50% to 70% occurring only once. Treatment of the sample: approximately 9-day PBMC culture with coronavirus spike peptide pools or control peptides (ViraFEST assay). Per germline, CDR1 SNHLY and CDR2 FYNNEI. This CDR3 is 13 amino acids long. The V and J ends lost 6 bases and 1 base, in that order; junction bases with no gene match: 1. As concerns this clonotype: What it binds is not known.

The sequencing here drew on CD4+ T cells from blood, cultured in vitro, taken before SARS-CoV-2 vaccination. This TCR was sampled from a human donor who had recovered from COVID-19. V usage is TRBV2 and J usage is TRBJ1-1; TRBD1 matches 8 bases. The CDR3: CASRDRGNTEAFF. The CDR3 DNA sequence: TGTGCCAGCAGAGACAGGGGGAACACTGAAGCTTTCTTT.